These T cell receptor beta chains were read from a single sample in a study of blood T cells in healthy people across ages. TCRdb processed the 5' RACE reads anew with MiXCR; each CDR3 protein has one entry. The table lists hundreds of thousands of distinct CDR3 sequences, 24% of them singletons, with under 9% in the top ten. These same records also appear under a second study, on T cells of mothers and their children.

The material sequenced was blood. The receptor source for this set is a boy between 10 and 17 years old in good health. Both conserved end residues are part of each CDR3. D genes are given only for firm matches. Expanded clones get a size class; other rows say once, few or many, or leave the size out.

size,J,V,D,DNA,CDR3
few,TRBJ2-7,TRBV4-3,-,TGCGCCAGCAGCCAAGAATGGCCTACCTACGAGCAGTACTTC,CASSQEWPTYEQYF
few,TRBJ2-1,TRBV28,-,TGTGCCAGCAGTTTAATCGACAGAGGAGAGCAGTTCTTC,CASSLIDRGEQFF
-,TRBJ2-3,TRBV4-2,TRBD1,TGTGCCAGCAGCCAAGTGTTAACAGGGGAGAGGACAGATACGCAGTATTTT,CASSQVLTGERTDTQYF
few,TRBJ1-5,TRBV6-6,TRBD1,TGTGCCAGCAGTCAACGCAGGGGGCGCGGGCAGCCCCAGCATTTT,CASSQRRGRGQPQHF
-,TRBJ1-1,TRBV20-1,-,TGCAGTGCCACTCAACCGAACACTGAAGCTTTCTTT,CSATQPNTEAFF
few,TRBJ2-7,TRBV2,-,TGTGCCAGCAGTGCCCACCGGGACCATCCCTACGAGCAGTACTTC,CASSAHRDHPYEQYF
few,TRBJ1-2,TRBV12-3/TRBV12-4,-,TGTGCCAGCAGTTACCACACCGCTAACTATGGCTACACCTTC,CASSYHTANYGYTF
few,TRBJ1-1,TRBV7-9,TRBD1,TGTGCCAGCAGCTCGGGGCAGGGGGCAGGGACTGAAGCTTTCTTT,CASSSGQGAGTEAFF
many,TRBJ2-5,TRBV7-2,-,TGTGCCAGCAGCCAGCAAGTCGGAGCCCAAGAGACCCAGTACTTC,CASSQQVGAQETQYF
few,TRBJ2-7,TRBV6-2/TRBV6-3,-,TGTGCCAGCAGTTATTCTGAAGTCGGTATGTACGAGCAGTACTTC,CASSYSEVGMYEQYF
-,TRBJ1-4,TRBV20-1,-,TGCAGTGCTAGAGGTTCAAGGCCGGGGGGGGATGAAAAACTGTTTTTT,CSARGSRPGGDEKLFF